The clone carrying this TCR beta chain was seen a single time. The antigen remains undetermined. The data belong to a study of long-term antiretroviral therapy in people with HIV. Whole-study results and caveats: Data on ART adherence, viral resistance or therapy changes were unavailable. Blood was collected between 2004 and 2017, possibly under older ART regimens.

This CDR3 has 14 residues. V lost 3 bases, J lost 4 bases, and 9 bases lay in between. Looked up from germline, CDR1 is SGHNT and CDR2 is YENEEA. The study drew at least one pre-ART and at least two post-ART PBMC samples from every donor. Every single participant having HIV got treatment inside the United States. A v3.0 immunoSEQ assay was performed at survey level. Clones were read by immunoSEQ multiplex PCR, and TCRdb kept only the in-frame ones, dropping some. The table has roughly 42,000 clones, approximately 85% seen once. The starting material was unsorted PBMCs, obtained 3.1 years after starting antiretroviral therapy. This receptor was identified in a woman between 50 and 59 years old with HIV. The V call is TRBV11-3, the J call TRBJ2-2, with D perhaps matching TRBD1 (5 bases). The CDR3 loop reads CASSFSGFTGELFF. CDR3 nucleotides: TGTGCCAGCAGCTTCTCAGGGTTCACCGGGGAGCTGTTTTTT.